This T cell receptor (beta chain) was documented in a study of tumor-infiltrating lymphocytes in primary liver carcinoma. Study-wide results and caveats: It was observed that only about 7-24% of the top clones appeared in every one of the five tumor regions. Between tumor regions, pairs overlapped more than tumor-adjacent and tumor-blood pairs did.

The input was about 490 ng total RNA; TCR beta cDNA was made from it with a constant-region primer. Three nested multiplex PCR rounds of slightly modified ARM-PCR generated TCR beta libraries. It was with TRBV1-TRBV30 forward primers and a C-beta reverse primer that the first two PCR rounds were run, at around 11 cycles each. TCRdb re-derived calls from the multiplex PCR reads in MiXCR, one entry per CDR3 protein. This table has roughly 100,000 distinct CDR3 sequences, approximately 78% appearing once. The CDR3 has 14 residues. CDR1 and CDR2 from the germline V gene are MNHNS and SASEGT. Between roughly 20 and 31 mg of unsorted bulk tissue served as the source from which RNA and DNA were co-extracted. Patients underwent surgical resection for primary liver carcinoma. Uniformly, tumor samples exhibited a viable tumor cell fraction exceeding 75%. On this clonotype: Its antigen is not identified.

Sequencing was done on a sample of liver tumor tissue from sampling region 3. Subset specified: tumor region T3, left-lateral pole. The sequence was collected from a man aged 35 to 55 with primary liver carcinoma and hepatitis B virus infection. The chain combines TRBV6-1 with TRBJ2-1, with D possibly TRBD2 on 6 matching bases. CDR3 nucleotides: TGTGCTACCTCGGCGGGGCCAGTCTACAATGAGCAGTTCTTC. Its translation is CATSAGPVYNEQFF.